This T cell receptor beta chain was sequenced for a study of T-cell reconstitution after alpha-beta-depleted transplantation in children. Unique molecular identifiers were used in preparing the TCRbeta library. A single record per CDR3 protein comes from TCRdb applying MiXCR to the PCR reads. The table lists about 610,000 distinct CDR3 sequences, under 12% of them singletons. This clonotype showed up many times. J gave up 5 bases and V 7 bases, and 11 bases lay outside the gene matches. The CDR3 length is 15 residues. Germline assignment: CDR1 ENHRY and CDR2 SYGVKD. The material sequenced was PBMCs from the stem cell graft donor, taken from the stem cell graft. The rearrangement links TRBV10-3 to TRBJ1-1, with TRBD1 matching 9 bases. The sequence derives from a human donor who donated a stem cell graft to a child with acute myeloid leukemia. CDR3 nucleotides: TGTGCCATCAAGATAGGACAGGGGATACAGACTGAAGCTTTCTTT. Translation gives CAIKIGQGIQTEAFF.